Listed below are T cell receptor beta chains from one sample, sequenced in a study of T-cell memory formation after mild COVID-19. Each CDR3 protein is one row after TCRdb ran MiXCR on the 5' RACE reads. The sample lists approximately 260,000 distinct CDR3 sequences; over 15% were seen once. The sample taken for sequencing was PBMCs or a T cell subset sorted from them (not recorded which). These receptors were taken from a man aged 18 to 30 who had mild COVID-19 (a few samples of this study predate the infection). Cell type and time point are not known. Both conserved end residues are part of each CDR3. D genes are given only for firm matches. Size tells how often a clone was seen (once, few, many) or the class of an expanded clone, and some rows leave it out.

cdr3_nt,cdr3_aa,j_call,d_call,v_call,clone_size
TGTGCCAGCAGCTTAAGAGCCGGCGAGACCCAGTACTTC,CASSLRAGETQYF,TRBJ2-5,.,TRBV7-8,many
TGTGCCAGCAGCTTGAGTTTTACTGGAGGGACAGATACGCAGTATTTT,CASSLSFTGGTDTQYF,TRBJ2-3,.,TRBV7-3,few
TGTGCTAGTGGTTTGGGACTTTCCGGGACAGCCTACAATGAGCAGTTCTTC,CASGLGLSGTAYNEQFF,TRBJ2-1,TRBD1,TRBV12-5,few
TGTGCCAGCAGCTTACGGCAGGGGAATGAAAAACTGTTTTTT,CASSLRQGNEKLFF,TRBJ1-4,.,TRBV7-2,few
TGTGCCAGTAGTATTAGAGCGGAGGCCTACGAGCAGTACTTC,CASSIRAEAYEQYF,TRBJ2-7,.,TRBV19,.
TGCGCCAGCAGCTTTAACAGGGGGAACACTGAAGCTTTCTTT,CASSFNRGNTEAFF,TRBJ1-1,TRBD1,TRBV5-1,.
TGCAGCGTTGAAATCCGGTACACCTTC,CSVEIRYTF,TRBJ1-2,.,TRBV29-1,few
TGTGCCAGCAGACTTGGGCCCGGGGGCAATCAGCCCCAGCATTTT,CASRLGPGGNQPQHF,TRBJ1-5,.,TRBV6-6,few
TGTGCCAGCAGAAACCGAGGGGGCGCGGGGACTGAAGATTTCTTT,CASRNRGGAGTEDFF,TRBJ1-1,TRBD1,TRBV7-9,.
TGTGCCAGCAGCCAGAGACTAGCGGCTAGCACAGATACGCAGTATTTT,CASSQRLAASTDTQYF,TRBJ2-3,TRBD2,TRBV14,.
TGTGCCAGCAGCCGTGGGGGGAATTCACCCCTCCACTTT,CASSRGGNSPLHF,TRBJ1-6,.,TRBV7-9,few
TGTGCCAGCAGTCTTGCCTTGGTCGATGGCTACACCTTC,CASSLALVDGYTF,TRBJ1-2,.,TRBV6-6,.
TGCAGCGTGCCTAGGGCCGGGACTAGCGGGGGGCCTGAGCAGTTCTTC,CSVPRAGTSGGPEQFF,TRBJ2-1,TRBD2,TRBV29-1,few
TGTGCCAGCAGCCGACAGGGGGCAACGGACATTCAGTACTTC,CASSRQGATDIQYF,TRBJ2-4,TRBD1,TRBV9,few
TGTGCCAGCAGATTCCCGGGACAGCTTGAAGCTTTCTTT,CASRFPGQLEAFF,TRBJ1-1,TRBD1,TRBV6-5,.
TGTGCCAGCAGCTTAGGGCAGGTCAGGACCCAGTACTTC,CASSLGQVRTQYF,TRBJ2-5,.,TRBV7-2,.
TGTGCCAGCAGTACCTGGGGAGGCAGCCTAGATACGCAGTATTTT,CASSTWGGSLDTQYF,TRBJ2-3,.,TRBV6-2/TRBV6-3,.
TGTGCCAGCAGTTTAGGAGGGCGGCCCCTCCACTTT,CASSLGGRPLHF,TRBJ1-6,.,TRBV27,few
TGTGCCATCACCTGGGACAGGGACAACACAGATACGCAGTATTTT,CAITWDRDNTDTQYF,TRBJ2-3,TRBD1,TRBV10-3,few
TGCAGCGTTGCTTGGGGGTACAATCAGCCCCAGCATTTT,CSVAWGYNQPQHF,TRBJ1-5,.,TRBV29-1,few
TGTGCCAGCAGTTTAACAGGGGGGAATGAAAAACTGTTTTTT,CASSLTGGNEKLFF,TRBJ1-4,TRBD1,TRBV28,.
TGCGCCAGCAGCCTGTGGTCCCGGGGGGAGTACCAAGAGACCCAGTACTTC,CASSLWSRGEYQETQYF,TRBJ2-5,TRBD2,TRBV4-1,few
TGCGCCAGCAGCCCAAGGGGGGCAGGGGATACGCAGTATTTT,CASSPRGAGDTQYF,TRBJ2-3,.,TRBV5-1,.
TGTGCCAGCAGCTTAGCGAACGGGAATGGCTACACCTTC,CASSLANGNGYTF,TRBJ1-2,.,TRBV7-9,medium-sized
TGCGCCAGCAGCCACCGCGGGACAGACCAAGAGACCCAGTACTTC,CASSHRGTDQETQYF,TRBJ2-5,.,TRBV23-1,.
TGTGCCACCAGTGACCGAGGGGGGTTTGGTCAGCCCCAGCATTTT,CATSDRGGFGQPQHF,TRBJ1-5,.,TRBV24-1,.
TGTGCCAGCAGCTTAGTCTCGGGAGGGAAGACCCAGTACTTC,CASSLVSGGKTQYF,TRBJ2-5,TRBD2,TRBV7-9,few
TGTGCCAGCAGCCCAACCGACAGTTACTATGGCTACACCTTC,CASSPTDSYYGYTF,TRBJ1-2,.,TRBV7-2,few
TGTGCCAGCAGCCAAATCCGGGCAGTTTCTGAAAAACTGTTTTTT,CASSQIRAVSEKLFF,TRBJ1-4,.,TRBV14,.
TGTGCCAGCAGGGCAGCAGGCTACGAGCAGTACTTC,CASRAAGYEQYF,TRBJ2-7,.,TRBV6-5,few
TGCAGTGCTAGGGGGGCTATCGATGAGCAGTTCTTC,CSARGAIDEQFF,TRBJ2-1,.,TRBV20-1,.
TGTGCCACGACCGGATGGCGGGGACAAGAGACCCAGTACTTC,CATTGWRGQETQYF,TRBJ2-5,.,TRBV7-2,.
TGCAGTGCTAGAGATGGGAATTCACCCCTCCACTTT,CSARDGNSPLHF,TRBJ1-6,.,TRBV20-1,.
TGCGCCAGCGGACCGAGCTACCGCTCCTACGAGCAGTACTTC,CASGPSYRSYEQYF,TRBJ2-7,.,TRBV5-1,.
TGCGCCAGCGCCCCCCCCCCGGGGAGCTACAATGAGCAGTTCTTC,CASAPPPGSYNEQFF,TRBJ2-1,.,TRBV5-1,few
TGCAGTGCCACCCGACAGGGGAATAGCAATCAGCCCCAGCATTTT,CSATRQGNSNQPQHF,TRBJ1-5,TRBD1,TRBV20-1,.
TGTGCCAGCAGCCCGCCAAGGGCCAGGTCATCTGAGAAGACCCAGTACTTC,CASSPPRARSSEKTQYF,TRBJ2-5,.,TRBV7-9,.
TGTGCCAGCAGCTCCCGGATCTGGGGCACACAAGAGACCCAGTACTTC,CASSSRIWGTQETQYF,TRBJ2-5,.,TRBV7-6,.
TGTGCCATCAGTGGTCAAATTAATGAAAAACTGTTTTTT,CAISGQINEKLFF,TRBJ1-4,.,TRBV10-3,few
TGTGCCAGCAGCTTGGGGACCCCCGTCAAACATGGCTACACCTTC,CASSLGTPVKHGYTF,TRBJ1-2,.,TRBV5-5,many
TGTGCCAGCACCCTTCGTGGGGGCGGGGTAGATACGCAGTATTTT,CASTLRGGGVDTQYF,TRBJ2-3,.,TRBV7-2,few
TGTGCCAGCAGCCCTGGGGCAGTTTTACAAGAGACCCAGTACTTC,CASSPGAVLQETQYF,TRBJ2-5,.,TRBV7-2,few
TGTGCCAGCAGCTCTCCCGGGGGGCCAGGAAAACTGTTTTTT,CASSSPGGPGKLFF,TRBJ1-4,.,TRBV7-2,.
TGCGCCAGCAGCCCTAGCGGGGGAGATACAGATACGCAGTATTTT,CASSPSGGDTDTQYF,TRBJ2-3,TRBD2,TRBV5-1,.
TGCGCCAGCAGCTTTACAGGCTCCACTGAAGCTTTCTTT,CASSFTGSTEAFF,TRBJ1-1,.,TRBV5-1,.
TGTGCCAGCAGCGTAGCTAACCGAGACTGGGAGACCCAGTACTTC,CASSVANRDWETQYF,TRBJ2-5,.,TRBV9,few
TGTGCCAGTAGTATCCACATCAGGGAGGGGGGCAATCAGCCCCAGCATTTT,CASSIHIREGGNQPQHF,TRBJ1-5,.,TRBV19,few
TGCGCCAGCAGCTCCCTGTTAGACAATGAGCAGTTCTTC,CASSSLLDNEQFF,TRBJ2-1,.,TRBV5-1,few
TGTGCCAGCAGTTTTCGGACTCGAAACACCGGGGAGCTGTTTTTT,CASSFRTRNTGELFF,TRBJ2-2,.,TRBV27,few
TGTGCCAGCAGCTTCGAACCGGGGAGATACAATGAGCAGTTCTTC,CASSFEPGRYNEQFF,TRBJ2-1,.,TRBV7-3,few